This record concerns one TCR beta chain sequence. TCRdb keeps only in-frame clones here, not all; method: immunoSEQ multiplex PCR. This table holds under 150,000 clones, around 83% found once. The data derive from a study of blood T cell repertoires in COVID-19. Study in general: Sites in the United States, Italy and Spain provided acute and convalescent COVID-19 samples.

Germline CDR1 is MNHEY and CDR2 is SMNVEV (reference sequence). J was trimmed by 3 bases and V by 5 bases; bases with no gene match: 8. The CDR3 is 15 residues long. This clonotype was obtained from a man between 40 and 49 years old with active or convalescent COVID-19. Source material: peripheral blood. V is TRBV27 and J is TRBJ2-7, with 9 bases lining up with TRBD1. CDR3 region: CASSKKAGQGYEQYF. For the CDR3, the DNA is TGTGCCAGCAGTAAAAAGGCGGGACAGGGCTACGAGCAGTACTTC.